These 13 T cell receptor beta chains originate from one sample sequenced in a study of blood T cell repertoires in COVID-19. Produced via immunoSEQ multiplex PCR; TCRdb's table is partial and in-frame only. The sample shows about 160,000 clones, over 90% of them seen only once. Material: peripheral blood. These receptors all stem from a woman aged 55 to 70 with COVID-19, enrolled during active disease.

DNA of the CDR3: TGTGCCAGCAGTGAAACGCATCAGTCCCCTAATGAAAAACTGTTTTTT. Protein: CASSETHQSPNEKLFF. The chain carries TRBV6-1 and TRBJ1-4; D is unclear. Germline V gene lookup returns CDR1 MNHNS and CDR2 SASEGT. Trimming took off 2 bases at V and 3 bases at J, with 13 bases between the two ends. CDR3 length: 16 residues.

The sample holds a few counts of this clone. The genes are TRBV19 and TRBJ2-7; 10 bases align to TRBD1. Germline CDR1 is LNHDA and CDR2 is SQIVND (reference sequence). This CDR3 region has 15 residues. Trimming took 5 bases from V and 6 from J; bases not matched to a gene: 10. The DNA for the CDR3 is TGTGCCAGTAGTGTGACGGGACAGGGGTCTTTCGAGCAGTACTTC. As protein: CASSVTGQGSFEQYF.

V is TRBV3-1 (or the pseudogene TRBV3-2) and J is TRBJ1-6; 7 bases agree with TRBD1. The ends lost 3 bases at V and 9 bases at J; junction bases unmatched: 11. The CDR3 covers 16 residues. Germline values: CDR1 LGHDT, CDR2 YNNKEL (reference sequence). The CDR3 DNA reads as TGTGCCAGCAGCCAGGCGGACAGGCGACCTATTTCACCCCTCCACTTT. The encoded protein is CASSQADRRPISPLHF.

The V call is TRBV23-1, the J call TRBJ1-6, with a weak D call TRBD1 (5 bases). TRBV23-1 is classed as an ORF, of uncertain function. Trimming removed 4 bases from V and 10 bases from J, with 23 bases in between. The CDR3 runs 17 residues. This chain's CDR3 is CASSPTLTARGRSPLHF. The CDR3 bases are TGCGCCAGCAGTCCCACCTTGACAGCGCGAGGTCGATCACCCCTCCACTTT.

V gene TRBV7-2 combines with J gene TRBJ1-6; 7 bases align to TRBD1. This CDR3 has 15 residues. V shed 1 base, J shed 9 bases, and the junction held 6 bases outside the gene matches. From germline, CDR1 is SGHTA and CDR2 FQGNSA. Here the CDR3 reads CASSLGSAGGSPLHF. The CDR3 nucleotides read TGTGCCAGCAGCTTAGGGTCGGCAGGGGGTTCACCCCTCCACTTT.

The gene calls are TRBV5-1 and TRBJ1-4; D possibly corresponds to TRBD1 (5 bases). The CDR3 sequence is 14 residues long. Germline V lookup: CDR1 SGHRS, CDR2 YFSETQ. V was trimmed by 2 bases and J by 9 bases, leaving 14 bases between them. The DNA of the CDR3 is TGCGCCAGCAGCTTTGACAGTAGTCTGCAAAAACTGTTTTTT. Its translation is CASSFDSSLQKLFF.

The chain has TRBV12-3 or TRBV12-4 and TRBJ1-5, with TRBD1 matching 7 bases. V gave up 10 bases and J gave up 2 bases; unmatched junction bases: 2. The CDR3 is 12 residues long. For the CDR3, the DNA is TGTGCCATCGGGACAGGCAATCAGCCCCAGCATTTT. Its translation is CAIGTGNQPQHF.

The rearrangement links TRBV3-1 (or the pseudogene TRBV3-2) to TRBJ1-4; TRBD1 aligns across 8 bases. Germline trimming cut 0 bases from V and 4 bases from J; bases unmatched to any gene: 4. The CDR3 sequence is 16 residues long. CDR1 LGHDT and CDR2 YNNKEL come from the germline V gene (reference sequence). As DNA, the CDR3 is TGTGCCAGCAGCCAAGATGAGACAGGGGATAATGAAAAACTGTTTTTT. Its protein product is CASSQDETGDNEKLFF.

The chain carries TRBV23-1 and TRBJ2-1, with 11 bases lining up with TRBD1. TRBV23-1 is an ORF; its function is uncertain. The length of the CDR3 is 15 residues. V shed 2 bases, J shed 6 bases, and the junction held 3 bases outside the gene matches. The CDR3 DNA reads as TGCGCCAGCAGTCAACCGGGACAGGGGGGCAATGAGCAGTTCTTC. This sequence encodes CASSQPGQGGNEQFF.

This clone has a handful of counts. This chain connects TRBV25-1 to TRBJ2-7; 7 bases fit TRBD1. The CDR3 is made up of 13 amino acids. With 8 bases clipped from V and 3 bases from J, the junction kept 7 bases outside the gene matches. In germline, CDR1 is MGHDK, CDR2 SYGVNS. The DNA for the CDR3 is TGTGCCAGCGGGGGACAGAGGTTCTACGAGCAGTACTTC. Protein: CASGGQRFYEQYF.

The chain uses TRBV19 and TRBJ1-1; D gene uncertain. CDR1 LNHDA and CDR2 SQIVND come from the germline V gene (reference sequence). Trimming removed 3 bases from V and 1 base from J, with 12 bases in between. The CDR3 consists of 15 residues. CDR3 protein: CASSIIYGGNTEAFF. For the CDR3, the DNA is TGTGCCAGTAGTATCATCTACGGAGGGAACACTGAAGCTTTCTTT.

CDR3 coding DNA: TGCAGCGTTCCGGGAGCGCGGAACACCGGGGAGCTGTTTTTT. Amino acids: CSVPGARNTGELFF. The V call is TRBV29-1, the J call TRBJ2-2, with D possibly matching TRBD2 (6 bases). The V end lost 5 bases, the J end lost 1 base, and 11 bases lay between the germline ends. CDR3 size: 14 residues. Germline lookup yields CDR1 SQVTM and CDR2 ANQGSEA.

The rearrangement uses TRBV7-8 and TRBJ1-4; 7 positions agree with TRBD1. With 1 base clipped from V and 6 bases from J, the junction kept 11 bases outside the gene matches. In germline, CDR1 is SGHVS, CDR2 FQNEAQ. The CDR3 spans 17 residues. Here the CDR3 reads CASSLVPGGQLYEKLFF. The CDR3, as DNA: TGTGCCAGCAGCTTAGTCCCTGGGGGACAGCTCTATGAAAAACTGTTTTTT.